A single sample is the source of the 3 T cell receptor beta chains below, sequenced in a study of cytomegalovirus exposure and HLA in healthy donors. Primers included in the PCR were 60 Vbeta and 13 Jbeta primers. Using immunoSEQ multiplex PCR, the repertoire was profiled, and TCRdb retains in-frame clones only, with some absent. Of 250,000 to 300,000 clones detected, 84% appear once; the ten largest clones hold roughly 2%. Material for sequencing was PBMCs. These receptors originate from a woman aged 35 to 49 in good health and CMV-seropositive.

This chain links TRBV5-1 with TRBJ2-2; TRBD2 matches 7 bases. The ends lost 7 bases at V and 6 bases at J; junction bases unmatched: 12. This CDR3 region has 15 residues. CDR1 SGHRS and CDR2 YFSETQ come from the germline V gene. The CDR3: CASERAGRGSGELFF. DNA for the CDR3: TGCGCCAGCGAGCGAGCGGGAAGAGGATCCGGGGAGCTGTTTTTT.

V usage is TRBV11-3 and J usage is TRBJ2-7; TRBD1 might be the D (6 bases). V shed 5 bases and J shed 3 bases, with 14 bases lying between them. Germline lookup yields CDR1 SGHNT and CDR2 YENEEA. The CDR3 loop spans 14 amino acids. DNA for the CDR3: TGTGCCAGCAGCGTTACAGGGATTAGCTACGAGCAGTACTTC. Translating it yields CASSVTGISYEQYF.

This chain connects TRBV7-2 to TRBJ2-1, with D possibly matching TRBD2 (7 bases). CDR1 is SGHTA, CDR2 FQGNSA, per germline. This CDR3 is built from 15 residues. Trimming removed 3 bases at V and 4 bases at J, with 13 bases between. CDR3 DNA sequence: TGTGCCAGCAGCTTGGAGGGAGGGGGTTACAATGAGCAGTTCTTC. Its protein product is CASSLEGGGYNEQFF.